These 2 T cell receptor beta chains came from one sample sequenced in a study of blood T cells in healthy people across ages. The authors ran a second PCR of about 7 to 11 cycles using a sample-barcoded 5' primer and a J-beta primer mix. TCRdb redid the calling of the 5' RACE reads with MiXCR, one entry per CDR3 protein. The data contain 800,000 to 950,000 distinct CDR3 sequences, 30% to 45% of them singletons. Sequencing was performed on blood. The receptors here all came from a man between 18 and 29 years old in good health.

Notes on this clonotype: The junction differs from germline at one of its ends, possibly a read error. CDR3 coding DNA: TGTGCCAGCAGTTTGGGCGGGGGAAGTATAGCCCAGCATTTT. Protein sequence: CASSLGGGSIAQHF. This chain joins TRBV5-6 and TRBJ1-5; D is possibly TRBD1 (5 bases). CDR3 length: 14 residues. CDR1 is SGHDT and CDR2 is YYEEEE in the germline V gene.

The V gene is TRBV12-3 or TRBV12-4, the J gene TRBJ2-5, with 11 bases matching TRBD2. Trimming took 8 bases from V and 5 from J; bases not matched to a gene: 7. The CDR3 contains 14 residues. The CDR3 here is CASALAGGRETQYF. CDR3 coding DNA: TGTGCCAGCGCGCTAGCGGGGGGACGGGAGACCCAGTACTTC.